These 5 T cell receptor beta chains came from one sample sequenced in a study of blood T cell repertoires in COVID-19 (dated by TCRdb to 2018 to 2021). Library method: the immunoSEQ multiplex PCR assay. Here the immuneACCESS table is served through TCRdb, limited to in-frame sequences with V and J called. Missing clones are a known gap in these copies; in checked studies unresolved V genes cover under half, and the rest lacks a known reason. The table for this sample lists about 220,000 clones; 65% to 90% of them were counted only once. The ten largest clones take up about 9% of the sample. Material: peripheral blood. The origin of the receptors is a man aged 50 or older with active or convalescent COVID-19.

The sample holds one count of this clone. The rearrangement uses TRBV10-2 and TRBJ2-7; D remains unclear. The CDR3 spans 12 residues. The V and J ends lost 4 bases and 3 bases respectively, with 7 bases between them. CDR1 is WSHSY and CDR2 is SAAADI in the germline V gene. In nucleotides, the CDR3 is TGCGCCAGCAGTGCTGGCGGCTACGAGCAGTACGTC. It encodes CASSAGGYEQYV.

The V gene is TRBV15, the J gene TRBJ1-5; TRBD1 might be the D (6 bases). Between the trimmed V and J ends, which lost 5 bases and 6 bases, there was a span of 20 bases. Germline V lookup: CDR1 LNHNV, CDR2 YYDKDF (reference sequence). CDR3 length: 16 residues. The CDR3 nucleotides are TGTGCCACCAGCGGAGGATTACAGGGATTGGGTCAGCCCCAGCATTTT. This translates into CATSGGLQGLGQPQHF.

The chain carries TRBV7-8 and TRBJ2-1; no definite D call. The germline gives CDR1 SGHVS, CDR2 FQNEAQ. This CDR3 has 11 residues. V gave up 3 bases and J gave up 8 bases, with 5 bases separating them. CDR3 amino acids: CASSLRYEQFF. Here the CDR3 DNA reads TGTGCCAGCAGCTTGAGGTATGAGCAGTTCTTC.

V and J are TRBV5-4 and TRBJ2-7; 7 bases fit TRBD2. The V gene's germline CDR1 is SGHNT and CDR2 YYREEE (reference sequence). The CDR3 is 15 amino acids. V was pared by 0 bases and J by 0 bases, with 3 bases of the junction left unmatched. The DNA for the CDR3 is TGTGCCAGCAGCTTGGAAGGCGGGAGCTCCTACGAGCAGTACTTC. Translation gives CASSLEGGSSYEQYF.

This clone was seen just once. J is TRBJ1-2 and V is TRBV20-1; D is undetermined. V lost 5 bases and J 8 bases, leaving 12 bases between the germline ends. The germline gives CDR1 DFQATT, CDR2 SNEGSKA (reference sequence). The CDR3 is 11 residues long. In DNA, the CDR3 is TGCAGTGCTGGCCCCCGCGGGGGCTACACCTTC. It translates to CSAGPRGGYTF.